Given below is one T cell receptor beta chain in context. Its antigen is currently unknown. This record belongs to a study of T cells in narcolepsy. Study-wide results and limits: Autoreactive clonotypes reportedly recurred in blood of same and different patients, not controls. Autoreactive HCRT-specific and TRIB2-specific clonotypes were marked in same-patient CSF-versus-blood CD4+ comparisons.

Per germline, CDR1 MRHNA and CDR2 SNTAGT. The CDR3 loop spans 15 amino acids. Deletions cut 0 bases from V and 7 bases from J, with 15 bases between. Sequencing was performed with immunoSEQ multiplex PCR; in TCRdb, only in-frame clones are kept and a portion is missing. The sample records 37,000 or so clones, approximately 86% being singletons. Sequenced sample: CD45RA- memory CD4+ T cells from PBMCs. The chain links TRBV6-4 to TRBJ1-2; TRBD1 is a possible D gene (5 bases). The TCR comes from a human donor with narcolepsy. CDR3 sequence: CASSDSGAVLGGYTF. DNA for the CDR3: TGTGCCAGCAGTGACTCCGGGGCAGTGCTAGGTGGCTACACCTTC.